This T cell receptor (beta chain) was captured by sequencing in a study of blood T cell repertoires in COVID-19 (dated by TCRdb to 2020 to 2022). With regard to the full study: The collaborator samples originated in the United States, Italy and Spain and spanned the acute and convalescent phases of COVID-19. The material from the prospective study consisted of cDNA or gDNA derived from T cells, B-cell-depleted T cells, or PBMCs. Where available, HLA class I and class II types were taken from metadata supplied by the sample provider and were not determined by assay-based typing. The dataset comprised deeply sampled blood TCRbeta repertoires from subjects exposed to, actively infected with, or recovered from COVID-19. Nearly every sample came with metadata listing a de-identified subject ID, COVID-19 status, age in years and sex. A freely available public database, intended as a resource for researchers studying the immune response to SARS-CoV-2, is where the repertoires were released. Samples came from the ongoing ImmuneRACE study (first 160 participants) plus 1,254 subjects from 6 global collaborators. The study at large found these results: The amount of clinical and demographic metadata varied by source and participant and was provided uncurated.

V ends up 1 base short and J 5 bases short, with an unmatched junction base count of 3. There are 15 amino acids in the CDR3, from cysteine to phenylalanine inclusive. Solely the CDR3 DNA is kept, with 45 bases framed from the first base. The germline V gene supplies CDR1 SGHTA and CDR2 FQGNSA. TCRbeta CDR3 regions were amplified from genomic DNA using the immunoSEQ Assay, a bias-controlled multiplex PCR. From the authors' description of their analysis: The number of nucleated cells in each sample was estimated from the amplification of reference gene primers within the assay. To quantify the absolute abundance of each unique TCRbeta CDR3 rearrangement, sequence reads were collapsed and filtered. For each sample, productive Simpson clonality was calculated as the square root of Simpson's diversity index across productive rearrangements. TCRdb stores this immuneACCESS table with in-frame sequences only. Part of the clones is absent; in the studies checked, under half of the shortfall reflects unresolved V genes, and no reason is known for the rest. V, J and clone size were drawn from that table, and D and trimming were deduced from the DNA. In this sample the table shows roughly 230,000 clones, 85% of which occur a single time. The top ten clonotypes cover around 6.8% of the sample.

On this clone itself: Its antigen remains undetermined. No much larger clonotype is one base removed from it; base qualities were not supplied.

Whole blood was collected in K2EDTA tubes by collaborating institutions according to the institutions' own protocols. For TCRbeta analysis, collaborator samples were shipped as frozen whole blood, as isolated PBMCs, or as DNA extracted from either sample type. The sequenced sample consisted of peripheral blood. In this chain, TRBV7-2 is recombined with TRBJ1-4, with TRBD1 identical over 8 junction bases. The sequence derives from a woman aged 55-69 years with active or convalescent COVID-19. The CDR3 reads as follows: CASSLDRTGNEKLFF. The sequenced DNA is TGTGCCAGCAGCTTAGACAGGACAGGGAATGAAAAACTGTTTTTT.